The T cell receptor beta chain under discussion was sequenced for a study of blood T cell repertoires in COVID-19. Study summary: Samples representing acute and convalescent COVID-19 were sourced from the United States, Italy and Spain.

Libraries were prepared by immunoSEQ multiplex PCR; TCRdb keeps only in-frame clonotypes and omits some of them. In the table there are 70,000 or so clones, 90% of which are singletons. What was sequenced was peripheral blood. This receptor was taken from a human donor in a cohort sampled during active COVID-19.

DNA for the CDR3: TGTGCCACCAGCAGAGTGGGCAGGGCAGTAAATTCACCCCTCCACTTT. It translates to CATSRVGRAVNSPLHF. The rearrangement links TRBV15 to TRBJ1-6, with a possible D match to TRBD1 (5 bases). The CDR3 totals 16 residues. V was shortened by 1 base and J by 7 bases, with 14 bases between the two germline ends. Germline V gene lookup returns CDR1 LNHNV and CDR2 YYDKDF (reference sequence).